This TCR beta chain was documented in a study of cytomegalovirus exposure and HLA in healthy donors. Researchers ran the PCR with 60 Vbeta and 13 Jbeta primers. Libraries were prepared by immunoSEQ multiplex PCR; TCRdb keeps only in-frame clonotypes and omits some of them. This sample has about 180,000 clones; roughly 87% occur once, and the top ten carry 1.5% to 1.9%. Germline CDR1 SEHNR, CDR2 FQNEAQ (reference sequence). The CDR3 length is 13 residues. V was trimmed by 5 bases and J by 0 bases, leaving 8 bases between them. The source material was PBMCs. The chain joins TRBV7-9 to TRBJ2-7; D is undetermined. This receptor was taken from a man aged 35 to 55 in good health and CMV-seronegative. CDR3 sequence (DNA): TGTGCCAGCAGCCCGCTAAGCTCCTACGAGCAGTACTTC. It specifies CASSPLSSYEQYF. The full variable domain, completed using reference TRBV7-9 and TRBJ2-7, is DTGVSQNPRHKITKRGQNVTFRCDPISEHNRLYWYRQTLGQGPEFLTYFQNEAQLEKSRLLSDRFSAERPKGSFSTLEIQRTEQGDSAMYLCASSPLSSYEQYFGPGTRLTVT.